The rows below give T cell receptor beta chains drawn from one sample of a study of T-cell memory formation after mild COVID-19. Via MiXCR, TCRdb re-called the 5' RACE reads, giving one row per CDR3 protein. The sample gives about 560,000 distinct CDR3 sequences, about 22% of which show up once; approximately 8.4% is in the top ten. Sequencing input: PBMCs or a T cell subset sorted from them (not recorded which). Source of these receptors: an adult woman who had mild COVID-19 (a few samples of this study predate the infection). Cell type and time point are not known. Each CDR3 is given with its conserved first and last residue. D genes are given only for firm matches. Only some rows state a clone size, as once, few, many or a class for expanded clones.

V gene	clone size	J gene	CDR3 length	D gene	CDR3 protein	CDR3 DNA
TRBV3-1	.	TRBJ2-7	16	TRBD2	CASSQDRLAGGTEQYF	TGTGCCAGCAGCCAAGATCGACTAGCGGGAGGGACCGAGCAGTACTTC
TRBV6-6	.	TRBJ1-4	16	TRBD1	CASSPTGTGFNEKLFF	TGTGCCAGCAGTCCAACGGGGACAGGATTTAATGAAAAACTGTTTTTT
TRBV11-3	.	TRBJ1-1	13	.	CASSVHRNTEAFF	TGTGCCAGCAGCGTACACCGAAACACTGAAGCTTTCTTT
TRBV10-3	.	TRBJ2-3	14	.	CAIASFTGTDTQYF	TGTGCCATCGCCTCCTTCACAGGGACAGATACGCAGTATTTT
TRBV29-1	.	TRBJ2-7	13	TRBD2	CSVALREGSEQYF	TGCAGCGTTGCCCTGAGGGAGGGGAGTGAGCAGTACTTC
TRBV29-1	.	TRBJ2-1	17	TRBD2	CSVVLAGGPLVYNEQFF	TGCAGCGTTGTTCTGGCGGGAGGGCCCTTAGTCTACAATGAGCAGTTCTTC
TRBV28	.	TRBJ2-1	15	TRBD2	CASSPLAEKNNEQFF	TGTGCCAGCAGCCCTCTAGCGGAGAAAAACAATGAGCAGTTCTTC
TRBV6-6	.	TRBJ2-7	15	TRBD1	CASSVTPGQLYEQYF	TGTGCCAGCAGTGTAACTCCGGGACAGCTTTACGAGCAGTACTTC
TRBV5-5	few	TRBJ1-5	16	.	CASSFTVGGPNQPQHF	TGTGCCAGCAGCTTCACCGTGGGGGGTCCTAATCAGCCCCAGCATTTT
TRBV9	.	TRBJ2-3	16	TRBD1	CASSVAPGQTTDTQYF	TGTGCCAGCAGCGTAGCGCCGGGACAGACCACAGATACGCAGTATTTT
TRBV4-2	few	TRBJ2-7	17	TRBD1	CASSQVGTGSGFYEQYF	TGTGCCAGCAGCCAAGTCGGGACAGGGAGCGGGTTTTACGAGCAGTACTTC
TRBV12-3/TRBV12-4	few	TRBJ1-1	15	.	CASSLEAGVNTEAFF	TGTGCCAGCAGTTTAGAGGCAGGGGTGAACACTGAAGCTTTCTTT
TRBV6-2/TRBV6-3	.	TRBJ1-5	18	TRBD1	CASNPLLGGGSRGQPQHF	TGTGCCAGCAACCCTCTGCTTGGAGGGGGCTCCCGGGGTCAGCCCCAGCATTTT
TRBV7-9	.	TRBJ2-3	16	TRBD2	CASSRLLAGGTDTQYF	TGTGCCAGCAGCCGATTACTAGCGGGGGGCACAGATACGCAGTATTTT
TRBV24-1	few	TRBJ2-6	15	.	CATSGKGSGANVLTF	TGTGCCACCAGTGGGAAGGGCTCTGGGGCCAACGTCCTGACTTTC
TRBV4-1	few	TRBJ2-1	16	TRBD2	CASSQGLAGVYNEQFF	TGCGCCAGCAGCCAAGGACTAGCGGGGGTTTACAATGAGCAGTTCTTC
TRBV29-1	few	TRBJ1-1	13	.	CSVEAGVNTEAFF	TGCAGCGTTGAAGCAGGGGTGAACACTGAAGCTTTCTTT
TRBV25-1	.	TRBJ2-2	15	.	CASSERRVNTGELFF	TGTGCCAGCAGTGAGCGCCGGGTTAACACCGGGGAGCTGTTTTTT
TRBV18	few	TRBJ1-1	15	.	CASSPKDFRVTEAFF	TGTGCCAGCTCACCAAAGGATTTCCGGGTCACTGAAGCTTTCTTT
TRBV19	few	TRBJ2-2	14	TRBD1	CATRQGASTGELFF	TGTGCCACACGACAGGGGGCGAGCACCGGGGAGCTGTTTTTT
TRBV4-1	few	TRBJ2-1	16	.	CASSQLDILSYNEQFF	TGCGCCAGCAGCCAGCTCGACATCCTGTCCTACAATGAGCAGTTCTTC
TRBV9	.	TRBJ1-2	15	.	CASSVGWVDHYGYTF	TGTGCCAGCAGCGTAGGATGGGTCGATCACTATGGCTACACCTTC
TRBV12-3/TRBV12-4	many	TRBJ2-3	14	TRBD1	CASSLGTGGVTQYF	TGTGCCAGCAGTTTAGGTACAGGGGGCGTTACGCAGTATTTT
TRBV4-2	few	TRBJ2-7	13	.	CASSQEWTNEQYF	TGTGCCAGCAGCCAAGAGTGGACAAACGAGCAGTACTTC
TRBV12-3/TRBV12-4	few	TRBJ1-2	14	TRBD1	CASTVAGTGSGYTF	TGTGCCAGCACCGTCGCCGGGACAGGTTCTGGCTACACCTTC